The clone carrying this T cell receptor beta chain was seen ten or more times. The V and J ends lost 6 bases and 2 bases, in that order; junction bases with no gene match: 5. CDR1 is SQVTM, CDR2 ANQGSEA, per germline. This CDR3 is 13 amino acids long. TCRdb reprocessed the 5' RACE reads via MiXCR and lists one record per CDR3 protein. Of roughly 110,000 distinct CDR3 sequences in the sample, more than 15% were seen once. This entry is derived from a study of T-cell memory formation after mild COVID-19. Sequenced input: PBMCs or a T cell subset sorted from them (not recorded which). This clonotype was obtained from an adult woman who had mild COVID-19 (a few samples of this study predate the infection). Cell type and time point are not known. The chain carries TRBV29-1 and TRBJ2-7; 9 bases are shared with TRBD1. CDR3: CSVRTGAPYEQYF. The CDR3 nucleotides are TGCAGCGTGAGGACAGGGGCGCCCTACGAGCAGTACTTC.